One and the same sample provided the 13 T cell receptor beta chains below, sequenced in a study of T cell responses to AZD1222 COVID-19 vaccine. Assay used: immunoSEQ multiplex PCR; TCRdb lists only in-frame clones, some missing. The sample has around 110,000 clones, 92% seen once; the top ten hold approximately 1.7%. The material was peripheral blood, obtained on day 0 of AZD1222 vaccination. The receptor set was obtained from an adult in good health.

The J gene is TRBJ2-3, the V gene TRBV5-1, with D maybe TRBD2 (5 bases). Trimming took off 0 bases at V and 4 bases at J, with 9 bases between the two ends. Germline CDR1 and CDR2: SGHRS and YFSETQ. The CDR3 spans 14 residues. The DNA for the CDR3 is TGCGCCAGCAGCTTGGCACTAGGTGCAGATACGCAGTATTTT. It is translated as CASSLALGADTQYF.

The chain has TRBV28 and TRBJ2-3; D may be TRBD2 (6 bases). Germline CDR1 is MDHEN and CDR2 is SYDVKM. V was pared by 5 bases and J by 0 bases, with 21 bases between. The length of the CDR3 is 18 residues. CDR3 bases: TGTGCCAGCAGTGAGGCGGACTACGAGCGGTTTAGCACAGATACGCAGTATTTT. Its protein is CASSEADYERFSTDTQYF.

The rearrangement joins TRBV4-2 to TRBJ1-4; tentatively, D is TRBD1 (5 bases). The V end lost 0 bases, the J end lost 5 bases, and 10 bases lay between the germline ends. This CDR3 is built from 15 residues. Germline lookup yields CDR1 LGHNA and CDR2 YNFKEQ. CDR3 nucleotides: TGTGCCAGCAGCCAAGATTGGGGGGACAATGAAAAACTGTTTTTT. Translating gives CASSQDWGDNEKLFF.

This chain uses TRBV7-9 with TRBJ1-3, with D tentatively TRBD1 (5 bases). Per germline, CDR1 SEHNR and CDR2 FQNEAQ (reference sequence). CDR3 length: 17 residues. Trimming shortened V by 7 bases and J by 0 bases, and 19 bases separated the two germline ends. Here the CDR3 reads CASTSGRRVDSGNTIYF. In DNA form, the CDR3 reads TGTGCCAGCACCTCAGGGAGACGCGTCGACTCTGGAAACACCATATATTTT. Looking up the rest from reference TRBV7-9 and TRBJ1-3 gives the full variable domain: DTGVSQNPRHKITKRGQNVTFRCDPISEHNRLYWYRQTLGQGPEFLTYFQNEAQLEKSRLLSDRFSAERPKGSFSTLEIQRTEQGDSAMYLCASTSGRRVDSGNTIYFGEGSWLTVV.

V usage is TRBV3-1 (or the pseudogene TRBV3-2) and J usage is TRBJ1-2, with D tentatively TRBD1 (5 bases). Germline CDR1 LGHDT, CDR2 YNNKEL (reference sequence). The CDR3 is 14 amino acids. V shed 4 bases and J shed 5 bases, with 14 bases lying between them. The CDR3 DNA sequence: TGTGCCAGCAGCCCACAGTTGGACACATATGGCTACACCTTC. Its translation: CASSPQLDTYGYTF.

This clone was seen just once. V gene TRBV5-8 combines with J gene TRBJ2-1; 9 bases match TRBD1. V was clipped by 5 bases and J by 4 bases; unmatched bases: 4. Germline-derived CDR1 and CDR2 are SGHTS and YDEGEE. CDR3 length equals 14 residues. The chain's CDR3 is CASRNGQGYNEQFF. The CDR3 DNA follows: TGTGCCAGCAGGAACGGACAGGGGTACAATGAGCAGTTCTTC.

This chain links TRBV7-9 with TRBJ2-5; D gene unclear. Germline lookup yields CDR1 SEHNR and CDR2 FQNEAQ (reference sequence). The V end lost 4 bases, the J end lost 13 bases, and 4 bases lay between the germline ends. The CDR3 covers 8 residues. For the CDR3, the DNA is TGTGCCAGCAGCTACCCGTACTTC. The encoded protein is CASSYPYF.

V is TRBV27 and J is TRBJ2-1; D might be TRBD2 (5 bases). Germline loops: CDR1 MNHEY, CDR2 SMNVEV (reference sequence). The CDR3 totals 13 residues. The germline V and J ends were trimmed by 2 bases and 4 bases, with 6 bases remaining between them. The DNA of the CDR3 is TGTGCCAGCAGTTTACTAGCTTACAATGAGCAGTTCTTC. This translates into CASSLLAYNEQFF.

The chain combines TRBV27 with TRBJ1-3; 11 positions match TRBD1. There are 18 residues in the CDR3. V was clipped by 4 bases and J by 4 bases; unmatched bases: 12. In germline, CDR1 is MNHEY, CDR2 SMNVEV (reference sequence). The CDR3 spells CASSSTSFGTGGGNTIYF. CDR3 DNA: TGTGCCAGCAGTTCTACCTCCTTTGGGACAGGGGGGGGAAACACCATATATTTT.

Only a few counts were recorded for this clone. The rearrangement uses TRBV7-9 and TRBJ2-4, with D perhaps TRBD2 (6 bases). V was trimmed by 1 base and J by 3 bases, leaving 10 bases between them. Germline CDR1 SEHNR, CDR2 FQNEAQ (reference sequence). The CDR3 covers 15 residues. CDR3 sequence reads: CASSLGGRIKNIQYF. The DNA of the CDR3 is TGTGCCAGCAGCTTAGGTGGGAGGATCAAAAACATTCAGTACTTC.

The chain links TRBV5-6 to TRBJ2-2; D remains unclear. The CDR3 contains 14 residues. Trimming removed 1 base from V and 2 bases from J, with 6 bases in between. Germline-derived CDR1 and CDR2 are SGHDT and YYEEEE. CDR3 loop: CASSLPDNTGELFF. The CDR3 DNA sequence: TGTGCCAGCAGCTTGCCCGACAACACCGGGGAGCTGTTTTTT.

The chain joins TRBV9 to TRBJ1-3; D is undetermined. CDR3 length equals 11 residues. The V gene's germline CDR1 is SGDLS and CDR2 YYNGEE. The V end lost 4 bases, the J end lost 8 bases, and 7 bases lay between the germline ends. Here the CDR3 reads CASSPGDTIYF. The CDR3 DNA follows: TGTGCCAGCAGCCCCGGGGACACCATATATTTT.

V is TRBV2 and J is TRBJ2-2, with D possibly called TRBD1 or TRBD2 (5 bases each). This CDR3 has 15 residues. CDR1 is SNHLY and CDR2 is FYNNEI in the germline V gene. The V gene lost 4 bases and the J gene lost 13 bases, with 22 bases spanning the gap. The chain's CDR3 is CASSVVGLNPRGLFF. CDR3 bases: TGTGCCAGCAGTGTTGTGGGGCTGAATCCACGGGGGCTGTTTTTT.